These T cell receptor beta chains were read from a single sample in a study of T cells in Graves' hyperthyroidism and ophthalmopathy. TCRdb re-called the multiplex PCR reads with MiXCR, one entry per CDR3 protein. The sample carries a few hundred thousand distinct CDR3 sequences, 15% to 19% recorded once. What was sequenced was blood. Receptor source: a woman aged 18 to 35 with Graves' hyperthyroidism. Both conserved end residues are part of each CDR3. The order of the fields is V gene, D gene, clone size, J gene, CDR3 protein, CDR3 DNA. A D gene is named only where the DNA matches it firmly. Some rows have no size entry. The others give once, few or many, or a class for an expanded clone.

V: TRBV6-9
D: NA
size: NA
J: TRBJ1-2
CDR3: CASSYPTGRWTGSNYGYTF
DNA: TGTGCCAGCAGTTATCCCACAGGTCGATGGACGGGCTCTAACTATGGCTACACCTTC

V: TRBV7-3
D: TRBD1
size: many
J: TRBJ2-3
CDR3: CASNEGQGTDTQYF
DNA: TGTGCCAGCAATGAGGGACAGGGAACAGATACGCAGTATTTT

V: TRBV6-1
D: TRBD2
size: NA
J: TRBJ2-3
CDR3: CASSEPAGGGSTDTQYF
DNA: TGTGCCAGCAGTGAACCAGCGGGGGGGGGAAGCACAGATACGCAGTATTTT

V: TRBV12-3/TRBV12-4
D: TRBD1
size: many
J: TRBJ2-7
CDR3: CASSLRTGSSYEQYF
DNA: TGTGCCAGCAGTTTACGGACAGGGAGCTCCTACGAGCAGTACTTC

V: TRBV12-3/TRBV12-4
D: NA
size: many
J: TRBJ1-2
CDR3: CASSPSGNYGYTF
DNA: TGTGCCAGCAGTCCATCCGGGAACTATGGCTACACCTTC

V: TRBV20-1
D: TRBD1
size: NA
J: TRBJ1-2
CDR3: CSARGAGQGARGYTF
DNA: TGCAGTGCTAGAGGGGCGGGACAGGGGGCTCGTGGCTACACCTTC

V: TRBV2
D: NA
size: many
J: TRBJ2-7
CDR3: CASSEAFRWDFPYEQYF
DNA: TGTGCCAGCAGTGAAGCGTTCCGATGGGACTTTCCCTACGAGCAGTACTTC

V: TRBV20-1
D: TRBD1
size: NA
J: TRBJ1-1
CDR3: CSAILPTGESEAFF
DNA: TGCAGTGCTATACTACCAACAGGGGAATCTGAAGCTTTCTTT

V: TRBV19
D: TRBD1
size: NA
J: TRBJ2-5
CDR3: CASSTGQGVVETQYF
DNA: TGTGCCAGTAGTACGGGACAGGGGGTTGTGGAGACCCAGTACTTC

V: TRBV7-8
D: NA
size: many
J: TRBJ1-1
CDR3: CASSPGGGLGGTEAFF
DNA: TGTGCCAGCAGCCCAGGAGGGGGGCTCGGTGGCACTGAAGCTTTCTTT

V: TRBV6-1
D: NA
size: many
J: TRBJ1-5
CDR3: CASSRAQGNQPQHF
DNA: TGTGCCAGCAGTAGGGCCCAGGGGAATCAGCCCCAGCATTTT

V: TRBV12-3/TRBV12-4
D: NA
size: many
J: TRBJ2-5
CDR3: CASSRQKQETQYF
DNA: TGTGCCAGCAGTCGGCAGAAACAAGAGACCCAGTACTTC

V: TRBV5-1
D: NA
size: NA
J: TRBJ1-1
CDR3: CASRSPNTEAFF
DNA: TGCGCCAGCAGAAGCCCGAACACTGAAGCTTTCTTT

V: TRBV9
D: NA
size: NA
J: TRBJ2-5
CDR3: CASSVAGLLQETQYF
DNA: TGTGCCAGCAGCGTAGCTGGCTTGTTACAAGAGACCCAGTACTTC

V: TRBV20-1
D: TRBD1
size: NA
J: TRBJ2-7
CDR3: CSALGQSYEQYF
DNA: TGCAGTGCTTTGGGACAGTCCTACGAGCAGTACTTC

V: TRBV5-1
D: NA
size: many
J: TRBJ1-5
CDR3: CASSLGQVDQPQHF
DNA: TGCGCCAGCAGCTTGGGACAGGTGGATCAGCCCCAGCATTTT

V: TRBV5-1
D: NA
size: many
J: TRBJ2-3
CDR3: CASSLNALSTTDTQYF
DNA: TGCGCCAGCAGCTTGAATGCTCTCTCTACAACAGATACGCAGTATTTT

V: TRBV27
D: NA
size: many
J: TRBJ2-1
CDR3: CASSHGGGNEQFF
DNA: TGTGCCAGCAGTCACGGGGGAGGCAATGAGCAGTTCTTC

V: TRBV7-3
D: NA
size: many
J: TRBJ2-3
CDR3: CASSRTGDTQYF
DNA: TGTGCCAGCAGCCGGACGGGAGATACGCAGTATTTT

V: TRBV18
D: NA
size: NA
J: TRBJ2-5
CDR3: CASFRGNGETQYF
DNA: TGTGCCAGCTTCAGGGGAAACGGGGAGACCCAGTACTTC

V: TRBV20-1
D: TRBD2
size: many
J: TRBJ2-1
CDR3: CSAIGSGGLSYNEQFF
DNA: TGCAGTGCTATCGGAAGCGGGGGGCTCTCCTACAATGAGCAGTTCTTC

V: TRBV5-1
D: NA
size: many
J: TRBJ2-1
CDR3: CASSLEGGDYNEQFF
DNA: TGCGCCAGCAGCTTGGAGGGGGGCGATTACAATGAGCAGTTCTTC

V: TRBV13
D: NA
size: NA
J: TRBJ2-3
CDR3: CASSSQGDGSPDTQYF
DNA: TGTGCCAGCAGCTCGCAGGGCGATGGATCCCCAGATACGCAGTATTTT

V: TRBV5-1
D: NA
size: many
J: TRBJ1-1
CDR3: CASSLSGQNTEAFF
DNA: TGCGCCAGCAGCTTGTCAGGACAGAACACTGAAGCTTTCTTT

V: TRBV5-1
D: NA
size: many
J: TRBJ2-7
CDR3: CASSLQPATYEQYF
DNA: TGCGCCAGCAGCCTCCAGCCAGCCACCTACGAGCAGTACTTC

V: TRBV5-1
D: NA
size: many
J: TRBJ1-1
CDR3: CASSSSGYNTEAFF
DNA: TGCGCCAGCAGCTCAAGCGGCTATAACACTGAAGCTTTCTTT

V: TRBV12-5
D: TRBD1
size: NA
J: TRBJ1-3
CDR3: CGTGVSGNTIYF
DNA: TGTGGCACAGGGGTTTCTGGAAACACCATATATTTT

V: TRBV4-1
D: NA
size: few
J: TRBJ1-1
CDR3: CASSPIPPGAMNTEAFF
DNA: TGCGCCAGCAGCCCTATCCCCCCCGGGGCTATGAACACTGAAGCTTTCTTT

V: TRBV9
D: NA
size: NA
J: TRBJ2-1
CDR3: CASSEGGSYNEQFF
DNA: TGTGCCAGCAGCGAAGGAGGCTCCTACAATGAGCAGTTCTTC

V: TRBV29-1
D: NA
size: many
J: TRBJ1-1
CDR3: CSVDGTSNTEAFF
DNA: TGCAGCGTTGACGGGACATCGAACACTGAAGCTTTCTTT

V: TRBV4-2
D: NA
size: few
J: TRBJ1-3
CDR3: CASSQEGPGSGNTIYF
DNA: TGTGCCAGCAGCCAAGAAGGTCCAGGATCAGGAAACACCATATATTTT

V: TRBV6-1
D: NA
size: many
J: TRBJ1-4
CDR3: CASRLTTNEKLFF
DNA: TGTGCCAGCAGGCTGACCACTAATGAAAAACTGTTTTTT

V: TRBV20-1
D: NA
size: many
J: TRBJ1-5
CDR3: CSARWAGGNQPQHF
DNA: TGCAGTGCTAGATGGGCAGGGGGCAATCAGCCCCAGCATTTT

V: TRBV18
D: TRBD2
size: many
J: TRBJ2-2
CDR3: CASSPLRGSGGELFF
DNA: TGTGCCAGCTCACCTCTGCGGGGGAGCGGCGGGGAGCTGTTTTTT

V: TRBV20-1
D: NA
size: many
J: TRBJ1-2
CDR3: CSARAAGTYRYGYTF
DNA: TGCAGTGCTAGAGCTGCGGGGACGTATAGATATGGCTACACCTTC

V: TRBV5-1
D: NA
size: many
J: TRBJ1-1
CDR3: CASSYGRSEAFF
DNA: TGCGCCAGCAGCTACGGGCGCAGTGAAGCTTTCTTT

V: TRBV27
D: NA
size: many
J: TRBJ2-1
CDR3: CASRRTSSYNEQFF
DNA: TGTGCCAGCAGGAGGACTTCCTCCTACAATGAGCAGTTCTTC

V: TRBV18
D: NA
size: NA
J: TRBJ2-7
CDR3: CASSRMGHPYEQYF
DNA: TGTGCCAGCTCACGAATGGGACACCCCTACGAGCAGTACTTC

V: TRBV11-2
D: NA
size: many
J: TRBJ2-5
CDR3: CASSLGWRVVETQYF
DNA: TGTGCCAGCAGCTTAGGCTGGCGGGTAGTCGAGACCCAGTACTTC

V: TRBV19
D: NA
size: NA
J: TRBJ1-2
CDR3: CASSIKGYTF
DNA: TGTGCCAGTAGTATAAAAGGCTACACCTTC

V: TRBV20-1
D: TRBD1
size: few
J: TRBJ1-3
CDR3: CSASEGGTAGNTIYF
DNA: TGCAGTGCTAGTGAGGGGGGGACAGCAGGAAACACCATATATTTT

V: TRBV5-1
D: TRBD2
size: many
J: TRBJ2-3
CDR3: CASSFSGRAEDTQYF
DNA: TGCGCCAGCAGCTTCAGCGGGAGGGCCGAAGATACGCAGTATTTT

V: TRBV20-1
D: NA
size: NA
J: TRBJ1-2
CDR3: CSASYSGKGDYGYTF
DNA: TGCAGTGCTTCCTACAGCGGGAAGGGAGACTATGGCTACACCTTC

V: TRBV12-3/TRBV12-4
D: TRBD2
size: NA
J: TRBJ2-3
CDR3: CASSTAGLSTDTQYF
DNA: TGTGCCAGCAGCACCGCGGGACTAAGCACAGATACGCAGTATTTT

V: TRBV9
D: NA
size: few
J: TRBJ1-2
CDR3: CASSVEVGSKVVGYTF
DNA: TGTGCCAGCAGCGTAGAGGTGGGTTCGAAGGTAGTGGGCTACACCTTC

V: TRBV12-3/TRBV12-4
D: NA
size: many
J: TRBJ1-5
CDR3: CASRWQNQPQHF
DNA: TGTGCCAGCAGATGGCAAAATCAGCCCCAGCATTTT

V: TRBV25-1
D: NA
size: NA
J: TRBJ1-3
CDR3: CASSEYLGDSGNTIYF
DNA: TGTGCCAGCAGTGAATACCTCGGGGATAGTGGAAACACCATATATTTT

V: TRBV7-2
D: TRBD1
size: NA
J: TRBJ1-6
CDR3: CASSPDRAFAYNSPLHF
DNA: TGTGCCAGCAGCCCGGACAGGGCTTTTGCCTATAATTCACCCCTCCACTTT

V: TRBV6-1
D: NA
size: NA
J: TRBJ1-2
CDR3: CASTVDSLYGYTF
DNA: TGTGCCAGCACCGTGGACAGTCTCTATGGCTACACCTTC

V: TRBV9
D: NA
size: NA
J: TRBJ1-4
CDR3: CANSYSRDGERANEKLFF
DNA: TGTGCCAACAGCTACTCCCGGGACGGAGAAAGGGCTAATGAAAAACTGTTTTTT

V: TRBV4-1
D: NA
size: few
J: TRBJ1-3
CDR3: CASSQDGGGIYF
DNA: TGCGCCAGCAGCCAAGATGGGGGTGGCATATATTTT

V: TRBV5-1
D: NA
size: many
J: TRBJ1-2
CDR3: CASSPLPWHGYTF
DNA: TGCGCCAGCAGCCCCCTTCCGTGGCATGGCTACACCTTC

V: TRBV18
D: NA
size: many
J: TRBJ1-1
CDR3: CASSPAQTPNTEAFF
DNA: TGTGCCAGCTCACCAGCTCAGACTCCGAACACTGAAGCTTTCTTT

V: TRBV7-9
D: TRBD2
size: many
J: TRBJ2-1
CDR3: CASSPILGLAIYNEQFF
DNA: TGTGCCAGCAGCCCGATATTGGGACTAGCGATCTACAATGAGCAGTTCTTC

V: TRBV27
D: TRBD1
size: many
J: TRBJ1-4
CDR3: CASRRTGDEKLFF
DNA: TGTGCCAGCAGAAGGACAGGGGACGAAAAACTGTTTTTT

V: TRBV11-3
D: NA
size: NA
J: TRBJ2-1
CDR3: CASRGRLYNEQFF
DNA: TGTGCCAGCAGGGGCAGGCTCTACAATGAGCAGTTCTTC

V: TRBV6-1
D: TRBD1
size: NA
J: TRBJ1-6
CDR3: CASTQAGQGARSPLHF
DNA: TGTGCCAGCACCCAAGCCGGACAGGGGGCAAGATCACCCCTCCACTTT

V: TRBV5-1
D: NA
size: many
J: TRBJ2-1
CDR3: CASSLTSSRAYNEQFF
DNA: TGCGCCAGCAGCTTAACATCAAGCCGAGCCTACAATGAGCAGTTCTTC

V: TRBV6-5
D: NA
size: many
J: TRBJ2-1
CDR3: CASSYSVGIGINEQFF
DNA: TGTGCCAGCAGTTACTCGGTGGGGATTGGGATCAATGAGCAGTTCTTC

V: TRBV4-1
D: TRBD2
size: few
J: TRBJ2-5
CDR3: CASSQDVAGGTKETQYF
DNA: TGCGCCAGCAGCCAAGATGTGGCGGGAGGTACTAAAGAGACCCAGTACTTC